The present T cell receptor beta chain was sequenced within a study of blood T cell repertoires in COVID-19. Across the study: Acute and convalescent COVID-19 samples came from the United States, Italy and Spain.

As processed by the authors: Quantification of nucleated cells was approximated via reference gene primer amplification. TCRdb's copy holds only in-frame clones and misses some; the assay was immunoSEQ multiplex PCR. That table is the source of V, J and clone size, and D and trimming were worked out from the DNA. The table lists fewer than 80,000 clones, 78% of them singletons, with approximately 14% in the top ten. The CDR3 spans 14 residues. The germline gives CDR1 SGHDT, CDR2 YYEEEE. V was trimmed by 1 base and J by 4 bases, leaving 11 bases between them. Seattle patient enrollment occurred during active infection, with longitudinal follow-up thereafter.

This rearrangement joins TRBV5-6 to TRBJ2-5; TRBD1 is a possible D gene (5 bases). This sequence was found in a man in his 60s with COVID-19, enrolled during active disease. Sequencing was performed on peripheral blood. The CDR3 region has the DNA TGTGCCAGCAGCTTGAGGGGATCCGGAGAGACCCAGTACTTC. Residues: CASSLRGSGETQYF.